The present T cell receptor beta chain was sequenced within a study of cytomegalovirus exposure and HLA in healthy donors. Overall study: Roughly 80 million unique TCRs from HLA-typed donors made up an early data release.

As regards this clone: The antigen is not known.

Overall study findings and caveats: There were some public TCRs occurring in many donors, but most TCR sequences were rare. Earlier analysis found most TCR beta V segments productive about 87% or about 30% of the time.

PCR amplification relied on 60 Vbeta primers (plus 13 Jbeta primers). Assay used: immunoSEQ multiplex PCR; TCRdb lists only in-frame clones, some missing. This sample carries about 85,000 clones, about 62% of them seen once, and the ten largest clones take 3.5% to 4.5%. Germline values: CDR1 MDHEN, CDR2 SYDVKM. This CDR3 contains 17 residues. J gave up 5 bases and V 5 bases, and 12 bases lay outside the gene matches. This TCR was sampled from a man under 40 in good health and CMV-seronegative. Sequenced sample: PBMCs. This chain joins TRBV28 and TRBJ2-3; 11 bases map to TRBD2. Here the CDR3 reads CASSRFLLAGEGDTQYF. The CDR3 nucleotides are TGTGCCAGCAGTCGCTTCCTACTAGCGGGAGAGGGAGATACGCAGTATTTT.